A selection of T cell receptor beta chains follows, all from one sample in a study of T-cell reconstitution after alpha-beta-depleted transplantation in children. TCRdb reanalysed the PCR reads using MiXCR and keeps one entry per CDR3 protein. In the table there are about 610,000 distinct CDR3 sequences, roughly a tenth of which are singletons. The sample was PBMCs from the stem cell graft donor, taken from the stem cell graft. These receptors came from a human donor who donated a stem cell graft to a child with acute myeloid leukemia. Both conserved end residues are part of each CDR3. Each record gives: J gene, D gene, clone size, V gene, CDR3 protein, CDR3 DNA. The D gene is left open where the match is weak. The size of a clone is reported for some rows only, either as once, few or many, or as a class for expanded clones.

>TRBJ2-1|-|few|TRBV24-1
CATRESGAVREQFF
TGTGCCACCAGGGAATCTGGAGCGGTTCGGGAGCAGTTCTTC
>TRBJ1-1|-|-|TRBV18
CASSPLKVGNTEAFF
TGTGCCAGCTCACCACTCAAGGTGGGAAACACTGAAGCTTTCTTT
>TRBJ2-1|-|few|TRBV6-2/TRBV6-3
CASSRPRSYNEQFF
TGTGCCAGCAGTAGACCCCGCTCCTACAATGAGCAGTTCTTC
>TRBJ2-1|TRBD2|-|TRBV9
CASSVESTSWHEQFF
TGTGCCAGCAGCGTAGAGTCGACTAGCTGGCATGAGCAGTTCTTC
>TRBJ2-1|TRBD2|few|TRBV6-5
CASSYSGLAGGVGNEQFF
TGTGCCAGCAGTTACAGTGGGCTAGCGGGAGGTGTGGGGAATGAGCAGTTCTTC
>TRBJ2-3|-|-|TRBV20-1
CSATLPVTDTQYF
TGCAGTGCTACACTACCAGTCACAGATACGCAGTATTTT
>TRBJ1-2|TRBD1|few|TRBV29-1
CSAQGAGSRVPYYGYTF
TGCAGCGCCCAGGGGGCGGGGAGCAGGGTCCCCTACTATGGCTACACCTTC
>TRBJ1-4|TRBD1|few|TRBV12-3/TRBV12-4
CASRTDRGGEKLFF
TGTGCCAGCAGAACGGACAGGGGAGGTGAAAAACTGTTTTTT
>TRBJ1-2|-|few|TRBV5-1
CASSLAGGANYGYTF
TGCGCCAGCAGCTTGGCTGGGGGCGCGAACTATGGCTACACCTTC
>TRBJ2-1|TRBD2|-|TRBV12-3/TRBV12-4
CASSLGTSETLRSEQFF
TGTGCCAGCAGTTTGGGGACTAGCGAGACCCTTAGGTCTGAGCAGTTCTTC
>TRBJ2-5|TRBD2|-|TRBV7-2
CASGREATLKTQYF
TGTGCCAGCGGACGGGAGGCTACTTTGAAGACCCAGTACTTC
>TRBJ2-5|-|-|TRBV24-1
CATSQLVGEAQYF
TGTGCCACCAGCCAGTTAGTGGGAGAGGCCCAGTACTTC
>TRBJ2-3|TRBD2|few|TRBV2
CASRQTRLAGGQDVDTQYF
TGTGCCAGCAGACAAACAAGACTAGCGGGAGGCCAAGATGTAGATACGCAGTATTTT
>TRBJ2-7|TRBD2|few|TRBV12-3/TRBV12-4
CASRPGLAGHPYEQYF
TGTGCCAGCAGACCTGGACTAGCGGGGCACCCCTACGAGCAGTACTTC
>TRBJ1-4|TRBD1|few|TRBV7-9
CASSLAAGGNEKLFF
TGTGCCAGCAGCTTAGCGGCAGGGGGGAATGAAAAACTGTTTTTT
>TRBJ1-6|TRBD1|-|TRBV20-1
CSARATGDGNSPLHF
TGCAGTGCTAGAGCCACAGGGGACGGAAATTCACCCCTCCACTTT
>TRBJ2-1|TRBD2|many|TRBV19
CASSMVPLAGGSYNEQFF
TGTGCCAGTAGTATGGTTCCTCTAGCGGGAGGATCCTACAATGAGCAGTTCTTC
>TRBJ2-3|TRBD1|few|TRBV6-6
CASRRQGSDTQYF
TGTGCCAGCAGGAGACAGGGGTCGGATACGCAGTATTTT
>TRBJ1-1|-|many|TRBV7-3
CASSLRVTTEAFF
TGTGCCAGCAGCTTAAGGGTAACCACTGAAGCTTTCTTT
>TRBJ1-1|-|many|TRBV15
CATSRDSREFRNEAFF
TGTGCCACCAGCAGAGATAGCAGGGAATTTAGAAATGAAGCTTTCTTT
>TRBJ2-2|TRBD2|few|TRBV29-1
CSVDWTSSNTGELFF
TGCAGCGTTGATTGGACTAGTTCGAACACCGGGGAGCTGTTTTTT
>TRBJ2-3|TRBD2|many|TRBV10-3
CAISRLASYTQYF
TGTGCCATCAGTCGACTAGCGTCATATACGCAGTATTTT
>TRBJ1-2|-|many|TRBV28
CASSLIGRENYGYTF
TGTGCCAGCAGTTTGATCGGTCGGGAAAACTATGGCTACACCTTC